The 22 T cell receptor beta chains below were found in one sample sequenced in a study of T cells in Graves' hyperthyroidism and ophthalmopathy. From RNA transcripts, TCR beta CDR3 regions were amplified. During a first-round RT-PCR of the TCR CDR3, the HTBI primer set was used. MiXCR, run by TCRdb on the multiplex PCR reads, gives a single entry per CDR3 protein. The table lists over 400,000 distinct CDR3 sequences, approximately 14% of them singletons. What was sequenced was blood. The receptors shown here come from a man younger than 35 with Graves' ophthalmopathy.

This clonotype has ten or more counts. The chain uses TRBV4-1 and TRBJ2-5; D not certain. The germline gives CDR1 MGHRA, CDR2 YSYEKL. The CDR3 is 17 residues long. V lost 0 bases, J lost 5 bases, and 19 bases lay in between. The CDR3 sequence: CASSQEGGLPGRETQYF. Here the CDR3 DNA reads TGCGCCAGCAGCCAAGAAGGTGGCCTCCCTGGGCGGGAGACCCAGTACTTC.

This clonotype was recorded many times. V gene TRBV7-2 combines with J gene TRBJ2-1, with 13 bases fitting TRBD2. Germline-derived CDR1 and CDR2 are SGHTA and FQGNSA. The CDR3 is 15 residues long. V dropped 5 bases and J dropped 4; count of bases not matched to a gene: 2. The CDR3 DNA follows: TGTGCCAGCAGCCTGACTAGCGGGGGGTACAATGAGCAGTTCTTC. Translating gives CASSLTSGGYNEQFF.

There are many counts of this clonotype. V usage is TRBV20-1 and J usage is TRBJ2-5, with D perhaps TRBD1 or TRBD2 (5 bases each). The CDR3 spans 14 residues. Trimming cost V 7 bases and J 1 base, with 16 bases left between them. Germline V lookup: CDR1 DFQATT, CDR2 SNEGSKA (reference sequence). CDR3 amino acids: CSVKLGAVQETQYF. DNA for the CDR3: TGCAGTGTCAAACTAGGGGCAGTCCAAGAGACCCAGTACTTC.

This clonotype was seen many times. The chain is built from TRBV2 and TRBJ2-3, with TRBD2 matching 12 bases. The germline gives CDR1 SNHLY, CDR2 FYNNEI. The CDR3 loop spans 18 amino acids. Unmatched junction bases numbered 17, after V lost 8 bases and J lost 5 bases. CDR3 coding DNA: TGTGCCAGCCTCTGGGGGTCACGACTAGCGGGGGCGGGAGATACGCAGTATTTT. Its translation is CASLWGSRLAGAGDTQYF.

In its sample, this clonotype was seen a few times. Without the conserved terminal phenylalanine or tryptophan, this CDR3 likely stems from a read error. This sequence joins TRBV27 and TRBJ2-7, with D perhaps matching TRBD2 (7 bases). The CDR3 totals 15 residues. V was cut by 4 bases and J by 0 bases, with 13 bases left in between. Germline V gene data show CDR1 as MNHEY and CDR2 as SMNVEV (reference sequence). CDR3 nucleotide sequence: TGTGCCAGCAGTTATCTCGGGGGGCCCTCCTACGAGCAGTACCTC. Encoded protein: CASSYLGGPSYEQYL.

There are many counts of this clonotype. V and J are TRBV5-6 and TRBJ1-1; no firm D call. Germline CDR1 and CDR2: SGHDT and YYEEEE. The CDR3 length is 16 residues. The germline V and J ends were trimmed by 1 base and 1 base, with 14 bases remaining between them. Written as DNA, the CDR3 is TGTGCCAGCAGCTTGCTCGCCGTTGTACCGAACACTGAAGCTTTCTTT. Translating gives CASSLLAVVPNTEAFF.

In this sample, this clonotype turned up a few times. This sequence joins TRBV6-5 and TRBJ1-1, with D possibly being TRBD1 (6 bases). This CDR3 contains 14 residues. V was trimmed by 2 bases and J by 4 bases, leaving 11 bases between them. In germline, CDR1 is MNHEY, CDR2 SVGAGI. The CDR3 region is CASSYHRAVTEAFF. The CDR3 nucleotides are TGTGCCAGCAGTTACCACAGGGCGGTCACTGAAGCTTTCTTT.

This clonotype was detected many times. CDR3 coding DNA: TGTGCCAGCAGCTCGGGAACTGGAAACACCATATATTTT. Translation gives CASSSGTGNTIYF. V and J are TRBV5-5 and TRBJ1-3; D ambiguous. V lost 3 bases and J lost 2, with 6 bases in between. CDR3 length: 13 amino acids. Germline CDR1 reads SGHKS; CDR2 reads YYEKEE (reference sequence).

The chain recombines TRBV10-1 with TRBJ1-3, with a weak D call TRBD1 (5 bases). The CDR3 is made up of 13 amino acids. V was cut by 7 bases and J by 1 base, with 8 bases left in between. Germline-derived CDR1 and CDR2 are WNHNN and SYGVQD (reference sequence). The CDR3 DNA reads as TGCGCCAGCACCCCAGGGTCTGGAAACACCATATATTTT. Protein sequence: CASTPGSGNTIYF.

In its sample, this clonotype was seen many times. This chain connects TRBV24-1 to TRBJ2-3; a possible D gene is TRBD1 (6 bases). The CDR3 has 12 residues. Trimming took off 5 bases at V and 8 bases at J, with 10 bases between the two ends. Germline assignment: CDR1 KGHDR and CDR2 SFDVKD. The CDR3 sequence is CATSGGGATQYF. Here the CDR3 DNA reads TGTGCCACCAGTGGTGGGGGCGCTACGCAGTATTTT.

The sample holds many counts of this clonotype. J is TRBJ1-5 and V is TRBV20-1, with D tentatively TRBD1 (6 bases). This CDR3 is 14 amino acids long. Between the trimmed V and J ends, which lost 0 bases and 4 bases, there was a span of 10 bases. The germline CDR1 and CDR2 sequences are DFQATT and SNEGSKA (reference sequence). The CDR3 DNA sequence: TGCAGTGCTAGAGACAGGGGAGAAAATCAGCCCCAGCATTTT. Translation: CSARDRGENQPQHF.

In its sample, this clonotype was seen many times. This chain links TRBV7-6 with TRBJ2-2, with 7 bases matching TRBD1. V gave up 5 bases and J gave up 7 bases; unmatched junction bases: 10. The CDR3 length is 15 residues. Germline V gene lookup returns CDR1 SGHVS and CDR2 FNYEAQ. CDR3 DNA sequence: TGTGCCAGCAGCCAACAGACAGGGTTTAGCGGGGAGCTGTTTTTT. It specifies CASSQQTGFSGELFF.

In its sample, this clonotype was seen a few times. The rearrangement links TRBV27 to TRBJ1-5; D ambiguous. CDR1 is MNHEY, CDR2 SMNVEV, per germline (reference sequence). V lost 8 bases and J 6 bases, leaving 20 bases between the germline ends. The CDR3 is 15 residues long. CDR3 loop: CASQHGPGGSQPQHF. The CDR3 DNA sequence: TGTGCCAGCCAACACGGCCCAGGAGGTAGTCAGCCCCAGCATTTT.

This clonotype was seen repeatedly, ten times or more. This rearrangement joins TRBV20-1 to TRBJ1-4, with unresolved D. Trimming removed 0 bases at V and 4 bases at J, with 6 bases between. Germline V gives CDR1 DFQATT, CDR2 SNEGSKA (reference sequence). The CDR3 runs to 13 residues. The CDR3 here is CSARDDFNEKLFF. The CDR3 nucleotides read TGCAGTGCTAGAGATGATTTTAATGAAAAACTGTTTTTT.

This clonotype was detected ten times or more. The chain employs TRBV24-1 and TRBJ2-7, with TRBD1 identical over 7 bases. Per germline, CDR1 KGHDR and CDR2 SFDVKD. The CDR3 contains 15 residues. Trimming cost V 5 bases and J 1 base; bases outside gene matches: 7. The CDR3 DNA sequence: TGTGCCACCAGTGCCCCCGGGGACAGTTCCTACGAGCAGTACTTC. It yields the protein CATSAPGDSSYEQYF.

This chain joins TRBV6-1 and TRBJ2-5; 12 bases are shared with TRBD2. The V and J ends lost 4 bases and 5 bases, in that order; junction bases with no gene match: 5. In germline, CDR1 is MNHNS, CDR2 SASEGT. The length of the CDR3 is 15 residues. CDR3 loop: CASSARLAGEETQYF. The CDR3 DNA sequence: TGTGCCAGCAGTGCCCGACTAGCGGGAGAGGAGACCCAGTACTTC.

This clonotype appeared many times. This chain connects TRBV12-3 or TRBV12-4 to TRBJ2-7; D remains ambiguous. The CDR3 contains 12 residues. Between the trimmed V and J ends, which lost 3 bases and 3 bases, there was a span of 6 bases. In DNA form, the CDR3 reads TGTGCCAGCAGTTTTGTAAGCTACGAGCAGTACTTC. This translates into CASSFVSYEQYF.

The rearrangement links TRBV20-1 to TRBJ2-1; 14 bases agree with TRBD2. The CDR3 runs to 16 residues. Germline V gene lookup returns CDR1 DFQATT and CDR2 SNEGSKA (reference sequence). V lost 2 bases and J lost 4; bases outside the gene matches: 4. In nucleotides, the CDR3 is TGCAGTGCTAGAACAGGGACTAGCGGGGGTTACAATGAGCAGTTCTTC. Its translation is CSARTGTSGGYNEQFF.

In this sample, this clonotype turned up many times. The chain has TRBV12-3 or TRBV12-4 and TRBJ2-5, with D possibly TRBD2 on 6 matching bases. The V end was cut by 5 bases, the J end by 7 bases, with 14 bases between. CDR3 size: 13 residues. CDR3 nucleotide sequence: TGTGCCAGCAGTCCCGGGGGTCGTGGGACCCAGTACTTC. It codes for CASSPGGRGTQYF.

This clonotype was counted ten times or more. CDR3 sequence reads: CASSSSGVANTGELFF. CDR3 bases: TGTGCCAGCAGTTCTAGCGGGGTCGCGAACACCGGGGAGCTGTTTTTT. This chain uses TRBV6-2 or TRBV6-3 with TRBJ2-2; 9 nucleotides line up with TRBD2. This CDR3 is built from 16 residues. The V gene end was trimmed by 4 bases and the J gene end by 0 bases; junction bases not matched to a gene: 3. Germline CDR1 and CDR2: MNHEY and SVGEGT.

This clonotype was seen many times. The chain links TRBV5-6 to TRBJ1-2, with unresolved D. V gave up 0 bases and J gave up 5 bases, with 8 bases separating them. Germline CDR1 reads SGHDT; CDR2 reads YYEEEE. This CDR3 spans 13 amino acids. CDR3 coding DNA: TGTGCCAGCAGCTTGGTTGGGAATTATGGCTACACCTTC. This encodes CASSLVGNYGYTF.

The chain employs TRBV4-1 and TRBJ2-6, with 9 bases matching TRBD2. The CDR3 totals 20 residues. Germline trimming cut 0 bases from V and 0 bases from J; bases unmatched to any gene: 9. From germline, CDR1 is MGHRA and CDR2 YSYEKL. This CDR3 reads CASSQDVASGIRSGANVLTF. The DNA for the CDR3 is TGCGCCAGCAGCCAAGATGTAGCTAGCGGGATTCGCTCTGGGGCCAACGTCCTGACTTTC.